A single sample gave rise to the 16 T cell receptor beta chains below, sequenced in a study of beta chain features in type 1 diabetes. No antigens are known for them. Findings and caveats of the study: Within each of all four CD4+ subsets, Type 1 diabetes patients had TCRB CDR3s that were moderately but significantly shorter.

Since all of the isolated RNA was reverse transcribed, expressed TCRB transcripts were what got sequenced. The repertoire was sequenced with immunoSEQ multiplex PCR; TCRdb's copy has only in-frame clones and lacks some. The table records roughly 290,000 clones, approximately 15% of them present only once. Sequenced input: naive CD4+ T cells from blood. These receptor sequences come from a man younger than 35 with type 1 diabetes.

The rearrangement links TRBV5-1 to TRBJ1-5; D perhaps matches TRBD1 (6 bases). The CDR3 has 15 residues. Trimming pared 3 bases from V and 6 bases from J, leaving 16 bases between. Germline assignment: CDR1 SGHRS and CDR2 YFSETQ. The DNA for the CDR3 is TGCGCCAGCAGCTCCGGACAGCAGGGGTTTCAGCCCCAGCATTTT. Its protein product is CASSSGQQGFQPQHF.

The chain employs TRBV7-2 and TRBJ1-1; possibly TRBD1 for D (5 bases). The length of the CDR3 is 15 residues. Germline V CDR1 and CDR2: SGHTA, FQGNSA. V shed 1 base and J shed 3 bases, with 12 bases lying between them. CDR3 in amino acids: CASSLVAGAHTEAFF. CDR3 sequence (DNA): TGTGCCAGCAGCTTAGTCGCTGGGGCTCACACTGAAGCTTTCTTT.

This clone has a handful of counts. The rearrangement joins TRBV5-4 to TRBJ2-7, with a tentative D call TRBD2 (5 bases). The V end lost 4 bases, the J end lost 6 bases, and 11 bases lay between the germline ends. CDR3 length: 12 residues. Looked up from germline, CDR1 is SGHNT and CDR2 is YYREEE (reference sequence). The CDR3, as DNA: TGTGCCAGCAGCCGCGGAGAGGGCGAGCAGTACTTC. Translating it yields CASSRGEGEQYF.

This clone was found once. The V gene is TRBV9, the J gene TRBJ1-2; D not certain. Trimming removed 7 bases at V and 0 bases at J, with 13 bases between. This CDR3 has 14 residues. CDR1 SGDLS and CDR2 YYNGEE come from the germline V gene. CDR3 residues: CASRGDVPNYGYTF. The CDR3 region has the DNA TGTGCCAGCCGAGGAGACGTACCTAACTATGGCTACACCTTC. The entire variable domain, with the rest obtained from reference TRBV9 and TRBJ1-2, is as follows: DSGVTQTPKHLITATGQRVTLRCSPRSGDLSVYWYQQSLDQGLQFLIQYYNGEERAKGNILERFSAQQFPDLHSELNLSSLELGDSALYFCASRGDVPNYGYTFGSGTRLTVV.

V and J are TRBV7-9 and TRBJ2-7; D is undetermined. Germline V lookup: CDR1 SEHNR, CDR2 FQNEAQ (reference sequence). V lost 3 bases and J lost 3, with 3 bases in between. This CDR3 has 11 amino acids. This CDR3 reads CASSFHYEQYF. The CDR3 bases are TGTGCCAGCAGCTTCCACTACGAGCAGTACTTC.

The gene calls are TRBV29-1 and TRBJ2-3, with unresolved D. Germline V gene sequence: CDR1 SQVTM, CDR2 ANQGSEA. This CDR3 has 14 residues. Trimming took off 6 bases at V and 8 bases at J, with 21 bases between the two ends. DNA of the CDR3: TGCAGCGTCGCTCTGGCTCGTGACTTTGCTACGCAGTATTTT. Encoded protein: CSVALARDFATQYF.

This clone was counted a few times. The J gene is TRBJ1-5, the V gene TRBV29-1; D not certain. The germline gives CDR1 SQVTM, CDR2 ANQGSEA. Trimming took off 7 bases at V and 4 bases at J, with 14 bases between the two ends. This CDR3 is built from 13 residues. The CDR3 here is CSDIRGGNQPQHF. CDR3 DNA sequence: TGCAGCGACATAAGAGGTGGAAATCAGCCCCAGCATTTT. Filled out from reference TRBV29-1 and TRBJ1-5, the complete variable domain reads SAVISQKPSRDICQRGTSLTIQCQVDSQVTMMFWYRQQPGQSLTLIATANQGSEATYESGFVIDKFPISRPNLTFSTLTVSNMSPEDSSIYLCSDIRGGNQPQHFGDGTRLSIL.

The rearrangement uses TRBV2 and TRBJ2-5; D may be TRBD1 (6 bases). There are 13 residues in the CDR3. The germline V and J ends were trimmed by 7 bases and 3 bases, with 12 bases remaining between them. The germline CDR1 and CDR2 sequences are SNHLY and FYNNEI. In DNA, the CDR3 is TGTGCCAGCATGCGATCAGGGGAAGAGACCCAGTACTTC. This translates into CASMRSGEETQYF.

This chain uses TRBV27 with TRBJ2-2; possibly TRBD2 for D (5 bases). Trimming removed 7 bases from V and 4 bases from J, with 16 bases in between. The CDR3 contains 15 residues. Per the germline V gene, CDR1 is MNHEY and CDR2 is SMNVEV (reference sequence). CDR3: CASKPSQAGTGELFF. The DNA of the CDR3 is TGTGCCAGCAAACCTAGCCAGGCTGGCACCGGGGAGCTGTTTTTT.

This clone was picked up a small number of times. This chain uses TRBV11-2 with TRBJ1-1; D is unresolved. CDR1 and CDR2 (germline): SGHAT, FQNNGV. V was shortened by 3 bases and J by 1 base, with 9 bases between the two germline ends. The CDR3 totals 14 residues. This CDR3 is CASSFSRTNTEAFF. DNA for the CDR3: TGTGCCAGCAGCTTTAGCAGAACGAACACTGAAGCTTTCTTT.

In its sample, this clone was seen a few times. CDR3 loop: CASTKGGQDGFEQYF. Here the CDR3 DNA reads TGTGCCAGCACCAAGGGGGGACAGGACGGGTTCGAGCAGTACTTC. The rearrangement joins TRBV6-1 to TRBJ2-7; TRBD1 aligns across 8 bases. Germline-derived CDR1 and CDR2 are MNHNS and SASEGT. This CDR3 is built from 15 residues. V lost 7 bases, J lost 6 bases, and 14 bases stayed unmatched.

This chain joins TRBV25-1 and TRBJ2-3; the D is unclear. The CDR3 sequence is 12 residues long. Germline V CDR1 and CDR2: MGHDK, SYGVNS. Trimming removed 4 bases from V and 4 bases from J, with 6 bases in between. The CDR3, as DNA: TGTGCCAGCAGTGGTTCGGCAGATACGCAGTATTTT. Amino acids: CASSGSADTQYF.

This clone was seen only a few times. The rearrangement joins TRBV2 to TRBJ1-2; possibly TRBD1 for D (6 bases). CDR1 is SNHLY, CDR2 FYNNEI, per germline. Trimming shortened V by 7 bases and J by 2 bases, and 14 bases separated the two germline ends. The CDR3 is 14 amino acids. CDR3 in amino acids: CASKKGDGNYGYTF. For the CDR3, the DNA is TGTGCCAGCAAGAAGGGGGACGGGAACTATGGCTACACCTTC.

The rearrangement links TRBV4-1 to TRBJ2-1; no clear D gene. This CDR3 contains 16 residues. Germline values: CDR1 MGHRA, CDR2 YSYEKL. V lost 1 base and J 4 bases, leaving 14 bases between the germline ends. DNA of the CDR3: TGCGCCAGCAGCCAAGTGTCCAGACTCACTTACAATGAGCAGTTCTTC. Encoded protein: CASSQVSRLTYNEQFF.

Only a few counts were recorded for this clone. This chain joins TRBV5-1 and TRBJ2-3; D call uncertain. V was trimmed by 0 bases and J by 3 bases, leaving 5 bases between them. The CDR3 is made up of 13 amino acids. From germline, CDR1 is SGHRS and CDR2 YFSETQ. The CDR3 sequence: CASSLAKTDTQYF. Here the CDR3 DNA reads TGCGCCAGCAGCTTGGCCAAAACAGATACGCAGTATTTT.

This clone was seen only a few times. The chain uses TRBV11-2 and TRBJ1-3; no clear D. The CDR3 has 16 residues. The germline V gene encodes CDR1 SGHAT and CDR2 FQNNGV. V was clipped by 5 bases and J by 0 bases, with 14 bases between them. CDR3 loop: CASSPRRAVSGNTIYF. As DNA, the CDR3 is TGTGCCAGCAGCCCGAGGAGGGCAGTCTCTGGAAACACCATATATTTT.